This T cell receptor beta chain was profiled in a study of T cell repertoires in cytomegalovirus infection. TCRdb ran MiXCR on the reads and lists one entry per CDR3 protein. The profile covers about 340,000 distinct CDR3 sequences, with under 35% appearing a single time and around 20% taken by the ten largest. This CDR3 region has 13 residues. Deletions cut 8 bases from V and 8 bases from J, with 18 bases between. Germline values: CDR1 SNHLY, CDR2 FYNNEI. This clonotype was observed a few times. The antigen remains unidentified. This clonotype was sampled from a human donor in good health (CMV status not recorded). Some clones in this sample may be carry-over from other donors' samples. Sequencing was performed on cultured PBMCs, taken from culture after CMV antigen stimulation. The V call is TRBV2, the J call TRBJ1-2; D gene ambiguous. The CDR3 sequence: CASSATSSSGYTF. CDR3 nucleotide sequence: TGTGCCAGCTCGGCGACTAGCTCTAGCGGCTACACCTTC.